This passage covers 32 T cell receptor beta chains from one sample sequenced in a study of CD8 T cells in ankylosing spondylitis. TCRdb re-derived calls from the 5' RACE reads in MiXCR, one entry per CDR3 protein. Counted here are about 280,000 distinct CDR3 sequences, 15% to 20% occurring once; the ten biggest clones make up 7.5% to 9%. Input material: blood, either unsorted or a sorted T cell fraction (not recorded which). These receptors were taken from a male donor with ankylosing spondylitis or in good health (not recorded which).

The chain recombines TRBV10-3 with TRBJ2-2; the D gene is possibly TRBD1 (6 bases). This CDR3 has 14 residues. Trimming pared 2 bases from V and 6 bases from J, leaving 10 bases between. Per germline, CDR1 ENHRY and CDR2 SYGVKD. CDR3 sequence reads: CAISEQQGAGELFF. The DNA for the CDR3 is TGTGCCATCAGTGAGCAACAGGGTGCCGGGGAGCTGTTTTTT.

This clonotype has a handful of counts. This chain connects TRBV30 to TRBJ2-1; D is uncertain. Per germline, CDR1 GTSNPN and CDR2 SVGIG (reference sequence). V gave up 2 bases and J gave up 2 bases, with 4 bases separating them. CDR3 size: 12 residues. The CDR3 protein is CAWSPPYNEQFF. The CDR3, as DNA: TGTGCCTGGAGTCCTCCCTACAATGAGCAGTTCTTC.

This clonotype was recorded a few times. The V and J genes are TRBV7-8 and TRBJ2-1; D not certain. Trimming stripped 0 bases from V and 0 bases from J, with 12 bases between. CDR1 SGHVS and CDR2 FQNEAQ come from the germline V gene. This CDR3 comprises 17 residues. This chain's CDR3 is CASSLAPSRSSYNEQFF. In nucleotides, the CDR3 is TGTGCCAGCAGCTTAGCTCCCTCGCGGAGCTCCTACAATGAGCAGTTCTTC.

This clonotype appeared many times. J is TRBJ2-2 and V is TRBV10-3; 8 nucleotides agree with TRBD1. Trimming at V came to 10 bases and at J to 4 bases, leaving 8 bases not matched to a gene. Germline V gene sequence: CDR1 ENHRY, CDR2 SYGVKD. This CDR3 is built from 14 residues. The CDR3 nucleotides are TGTGCCACCCAAGACAGGGGACCCACCGGGGAGCTGTTTTTT. This sequence encodes CATQDRGPTGELFF.

This chain uses TRBV7-3 with TRBJ2-1, with D perhaps TRBD1 (5 bases). V was cut by 5 bases and J by 2 bases, with 13 bases left in between. Germline CDR1 SGHTA, CDR2 FQGTGA. This CDR3 has 15 amino acids. In DNA form, the CDR3 reads TGTGCCAGCAGCGTTTACGAGACAGCCTACAATGAGCAGTTCTTC. This sequence encodes CASSVYETAYNEQFF.

This clonotype has a handful of counts. The rearrangement uses TRBV20-1 and TRBJ2-7, with D unresolved. Trimming left V 3 bases short and J 5 bases short, with 11 bases between. The length of the CDR3 is 12 residues. CDR1 is DFQATT and CDR2 is SNEGSKA in the germline V gene (reference sequence). The CDR3, as DNA: TGCAGTGCTAGTATGCCTTTGGACGAGCAGTACGTC. Protein sequence: CSASMPLDEQYV.

The gene calls are TRBV4-2 and TRBJ2-5; 12 bases are a match to TRBD2. Germline-derived CDR1 and CDR2 are LGHNA and YNFKEQ. The CDR3 consists of 16 residues. V lost 3 bases and J lost 5; bases outside the gene matches: 7. Here the CDR3 DNA reads TGTGCCAGCAGCCAGCGCCCCGGGACTAGCGGGGAGACCCAGTACTTC. It encodes CASSQRPGTSGETQYF.

The chain carries TRBV28 and TRBJ2-1; 8 bases fit TRBD2. This CDR3 region has 15 residues. The germline V gene has CDR1 MDHEN and CDR2 SYDVKM. Trimming removed 7 bases from V and 6 bases from J; junction bases left unmatched: 11. The CDR3 loop is CASMVSGTSRNEQFF. DNA for the CDR3: TGTGCCAGCATGGTTAGCGGGACTTCTCGCAATGAGCAGTTCTTC.

This clonotype was recorded at least ten times. V gene TRBV12-3 or TRBV12-4 combines with J gene TRBJ2-1; no clear D gene. The CDR3 is 12 residues long. V lost 3 bases, J lost 6 bases, and 6 bases lay in between. The CDR3, as DNA: TGTGCCAGCAGTTTGTTTGGCAATGAGCAGTTCTTC. Its translation is CASSLFGNEQFF.

The chain links TRBV24-1 to TRBJ2-5; possible D gene TRBD2, 5 bases. Trimming shortened V by 9 bases and J by 3 bases, and 13 bases separated the two germline ends. This CDR3 is built from 13 residues. Germline loops: CDR1 KGHDR, CDR2 SFDVKD. CDR3 in amino acids: CATGAPGEETQYF. The CDR3 DNA is TGTGCCACCGGTGCCCCCGGGGAAGAGACCCAGTACTTC.

V and J are TRBV5-1 and TRBJ2-1; TRBD2 aligns across 13 bases. The CDR3 contains 17 residues. V gave up 4 bases and J gave up 0 bases; unmatched junction bases: 4. Germline V gives CDR1 SGHRS, CDR2 YFSETQ. The CDR3 loop is CASSLGTSGTSYNEQFF. The CDR3 region has the DNA TGCGCCAGCAGCCTCGGGACTAGCGGGACCTCCTACAATGAGCAGTTCTTC.

This clonotype came up a few times. The chain couples TRBV10-3 to TRBJ2-2; a weak D match, TRBD1 (8 bases). The ends were cut back, 9 bases at V and 5 bases at J, with 13 bases in the middle. Looked up from germline, CDR1 is ENHRY and CDR2 is SYGVKD. This CDR3 region has 13 residues. CDR3 in amino acids: CAIGQGLTGELFF. Written as DNA, the CDR3 is TGTGCCATTGGACAGGGACTAACCGGGGAGCTGTTTTTT.

This clonotype was recorded many times. The rearrangement links TRBV12-3 or TRBV12-4 to TRBJ2-2; D unclear. CDR3 length: 14 residues. V was trimmed by 3 bases and J by 1 base, leaving 6 bases between them. This CDR3 is CASSFGRNTGELFF. The CDR3 nucleotides read TGTGCCAGCAGTTTTGGCAGGAACACCGGGGAGCTGTTTTTT.

The V call is TRBV6-2 or TRBV6-3, the J call TRBJ2-2, with D uncertain. Looked up from germline, CDR1 is MNHEY and CDR2 is SVGEGT. The ends were cut back, 2 bases at V and 7 bases at J, with 11 bases in the middle. The CDR3 runs to 14 residues. CDR3 region: CASSYGRTNGELFF. The DNA of the CDR3 is TGTGCCAGCAGTTACGGCCGGACCAACGGGGAGCTGTTTTTT.

For the CDR3, the DNA is TGCAGTGCTAGAGATTTCCAAGAGGTTGCGTACAATGAGCAGTTCTTC. Translated, it gives CSARDFQEVAYNEQFF. The rearrangement links TRBV20-1 to TRBJ2-1; D gene ambiguous. V was shortened by 0 bases and J by 4 bases, with 16 bases between the two germline ends. Germline V gene sequence: CDR1 DFQATT, CDR2 SNEGSKA (reference sequence). The CDR3 consists of 16 residues.

This chain uses TRBV10-3 with TRBJ1-5; maybe TRBD1 (5 bases). This CDR3 comprises 15 residues. V was trimmed by 2 bases and J by 2 bases, leaving 10 bases between them. Germline V gene data show CDR1 as ENHRY and CDR2 as SYGVKD. The CDR3 here is CAISELVGGNQPQHF. The CDR3 nucleotides read TGTGCCATCAGTGAGCTTGTGGGGGGCAATCAGCCCCAGCATTTT.

This chain connects TRBV11-2 to TRBJ1-1; unclear D gene. The germline V gene has CDR1 SGHAT and CDR2 FQNNGV. The CDR3 runs 12 residues. The V end lost 5 bases, the J end lost 6 bases, and 10 bases lay between the germline ends. The CDR3 sequence: CASSLGISEAFF. The CDR3 DNA is TGTGCCAGCAGCCTCGGTATCTCTGAAGCTTTCTTT.

This clonotype showed up just a few times. The chain couples TRBV2 to TRBJ1-2; 9 positions match TRBD1. The CDR3 runs to 13 residues. V was pared by 7 bases and J by 8 bases, with 8 bases of the junction left unmatched. The germline CDR1 and CDR2 sequences are SNHLY and FYNNEI. Here the CDR3 DNA reads TGTGCCAGCAACCGGGACAGGGCCCAGGGCTACACCTTC. Amino acids: CASNRDRAQGYTF.

This clonotype was seen a handful of times. Compared with germline, one end of the junction differs, possibly owing to a read error. The V call is TRBV7-7, the J call TRBJ1-2; tentatively, D is TRBD1 (5 bases). From germline, CDR1 is SSHAT and CDR2 FNYEAQ (reference sequence). The CDR3 has 16 amino acids. The CDR3 nucleotides read TGTGCTAGCAGCCCCACAATCGGGACCGACCCTTATGGCTACACCTTC. This gives the protein CASSPTIGTDPYGYTF.

The sample holds a few counts of this clonotype. The chain has TRBV7-8 and TRBJ2-6; D unresolved. Germline loops: CDR1 SGHVS, CDR2 FQNEAQ. V shed 4 bases and J shed 2 bases, with 0 bases lying between them. CDR3 length equals 12 residues. The CDR3 here is CASSSGANVLTF. CDR3 DNA: TGTGCCAGCAGCTCTGGGGCCAACGTCCTGACTTTC.

The V and J genes are TRBV7-6 and TRBJ2-3, with 7 bases aligning to TRBD2. After removal of 4 bases from V and 4 bases from J, the junction contained 11 bases not matched to a gene. The length of the CDR3 is 16 residues. The germline V gene has CDR1 SGHVS and CDR2 FNYEAQ. CDR3 amino acids: CASSSVRTRGSDTQYF. CDR3 in DNA: TGTGCCAGCAGCTCCGTACGGACTAGGGGATCAGATACGCAGTATTTT.

This clonotype has a handful of counts. This sequence joins TRBV13 and TRBJ2-1; D ambiguous. This CDR3 has 13 residues. Germline V gives CDR1 PRHDT, CDR2 FYEKMQ (reference sequence). V shed 4 bases and J shed 5 bases, with 9 bases lying between them. This chain's CDR3 is CASSSRIDNEQFF. The CDR3 bases are TGTGCCAGCAGCTCGCGGATCGACAATGAGCAGTTCTTC.

This clonotype was counted many times. V gene TRBV10-3 combines with J gene TRBJ2-5; 8 bases match TRBD1. Germline V gene sequence: CDR1 ENHRY, CDR2 SYGVKD. J gave up 4 bases and V 4 bases, and 8 bases lay outside the gene matches. CDR3 size: 15 residues. DNA for the CDR3: TGTGCCATCAGTGGTCAGGGGGCAGGTTTAGAGACCCAGTACTTC. Its protein is CAISGQGAGLETQYF.

This clonotype was recorded at least ten times. V is TRBV20-1 and J is TRBJ2-3; D may match TRBD1 or TRBD2 (5 bases each). V lost 1 base, J lost 2 bases, and 16 bases lay in between. The CDR3 spans 16 residues. Germline V gene lookup returns CDR1 DFQATT and CDR2 SNEGSKA (reference sequence). The CDR3 coding sequence is TGCAGTGCTAGAGGGATCCGGGCCGGGGCCACAGATACGCAGTATTTT. It specifies CSARGIRAGATDTQYF.

This chain connects TRBV6-1 to TRBJ1-5, with a possible D match to TRBD1 (6 bases). CDR1 is MNHNS, CDR2 SASEGT, per germline. The CDR3 loop spans 13 amino acids. Trimming removed 6 bases at V and 7 bases at J, with 13 bases between. The CDR3 is CASSQERGQPQHF. The CDR3 DNA sequence: TGTGCCAGCAGCCAGGAAAGGGGGCAGCCCCAGCATTTT.

This clonotype turned up a few times. This chain joins TRBV7-2 and TRBJ2-3; 10 bases align to TRBD2. Trimming took 4 bases from V and 2 from J; bases not matched to a gene: 6. This CDR3 is 16 amino acids long. Germline V gene lookup returns CDR1 SGHTA and CDR2 FQGNSA. CDR3 loop: CASSSGTSVPTDTQYF. CDR3 nucleotide sequence: TGTGCCAGCAGCTCGGGGACTAGCGTACCCACAGATACGCAGTATTTT.

This clonotype was counted between two and nine times. The rearrangement joins TRBV7-3 to TRBJ2-7; D is unresolved. The CDR3 length is 17 residues. Trimming stripped 3 bases from V and 0 bases from J, with 18 bases between. Germline loops: CDR1 SGHTA, CDR2 FQGTGA. DNA of the CDR3: TGTGCCAGCAGCTTGTCCGGGTCGAAAAGGAGCTCCTACGAGCAGTACGTC. Its translation: CASSLSGSKRSSYEQYV.

The rearrangement links TRBV20-1 to TRBJ2-7, with a possible D match to TRBD1 (6 bases). The CDR3 runs to 13 residues. Trimming pared 5 bases from V and 2 bases from J, leaving 13 bases between. The germline V gene encodes CDR1 DFQATT and CDR2 SNEGSKA (reference sequence). The CDR3: CSAHITGTYEQYV. The CDR3 region has the DNA TGCAGTGCTCATATTACAGGGACCTACGAGCAGTACGTC.

This clonotype has at least ten counts. The gene calls are TRBV6-1 and TRBJ2-1; maybe TRBD2 (6 bases). Looked up from germline, CDR1 is MNHNS and CDR2 is SASEGT. V was shortened by 2 bases and J by 10 bases, with 18 bases between the two germline ends. The CDR3 sequence is 15 residues long. The CDR3 is CASSEYGGLIKEQFF. The CDR3 bases are TGTGCCAGCAGTGAATACGGGGGACTCATTAAAGAGCAGTTCTTC.

This clonotype was recorded a few times. The rearrangement uses TRBV5-1 and TRBJ2-2, with D uncertain. Germline loops: CDR1 SGHRS, CDR2 YFSETQ. Between the trimmed V and J ends, which lost 3 bases and 0 bases, there was a span of 15 bases. CDR3 length equals 17 residues. CDR3 DNA sequence: TGCGCCAGCAGCTCCTACGTTCTGGACGCGAACACCGGGGAGCTGTTTTTT. Protein: CASSSYVLDANTGELFF.

CDR3 residues: CASSTGRTSGRSSYNEQFF. In nucleotides, the CDR3 is TGTGCCAGCTCGACCGGGAGGACTAGCGGAAGGAGCTCCTACAATGAGCAGTTCTTC. V usage is TRBV6-7 and J usage is TRBJ2-1, with 10 bases that match TRBD2. TRBV6-7 is an ORF; its function is uncertain. This CDR3 has 19 amino acids. V shed 8 bases and J 0 bases; nucleotides not matched to a gene: 16.

J is TRBJ2-3 and V is TRBV28, with 9 bases fitting TRBD1. V was clipped by 5 bases and J by 2 bases; unmatched bases: 11. In germline, CDR1 is MDHEN, CDR2 SYDVKM. The CDR3 contains 17 residues. CDR3 loop: CASSLQGQGPHTDTQYF. The CDR3 DNA is TGTGCCAGCAGTCTCCAGGGACAGGGCCCACACACAGATACGCAGTATTTT.